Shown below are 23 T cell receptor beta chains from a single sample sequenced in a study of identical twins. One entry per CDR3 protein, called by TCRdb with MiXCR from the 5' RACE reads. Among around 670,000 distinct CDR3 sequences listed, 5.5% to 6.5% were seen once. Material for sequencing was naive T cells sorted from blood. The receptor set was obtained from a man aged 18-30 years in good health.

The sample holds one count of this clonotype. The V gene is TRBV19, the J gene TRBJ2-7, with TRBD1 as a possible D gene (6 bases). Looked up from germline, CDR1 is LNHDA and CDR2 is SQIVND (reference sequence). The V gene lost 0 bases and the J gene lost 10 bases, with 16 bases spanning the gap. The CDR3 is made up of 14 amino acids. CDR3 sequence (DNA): TGTGCCAGTAGTATAGACCCCCGGGACATAATACAGTACGTC. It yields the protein CASSIDPRDIIQYV.

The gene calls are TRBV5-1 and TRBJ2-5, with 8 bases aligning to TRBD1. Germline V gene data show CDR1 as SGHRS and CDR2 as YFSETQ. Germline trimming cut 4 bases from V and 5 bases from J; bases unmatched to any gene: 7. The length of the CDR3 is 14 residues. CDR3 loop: CASSPGQAAETQYF. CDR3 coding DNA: TGCGCCAGCAGCCCGGGACAGGCGGCGGAGACCCAGTACTTC.

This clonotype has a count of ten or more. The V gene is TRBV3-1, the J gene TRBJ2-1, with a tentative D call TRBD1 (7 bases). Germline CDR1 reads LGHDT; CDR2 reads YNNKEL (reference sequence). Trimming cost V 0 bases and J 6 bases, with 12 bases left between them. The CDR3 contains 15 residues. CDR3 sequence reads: CASSQDGGQFNEQFF. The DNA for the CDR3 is TGTGCCAGCAGCCAAGACGGGGGACAGTTCAATGAGCAGTTCTTC.

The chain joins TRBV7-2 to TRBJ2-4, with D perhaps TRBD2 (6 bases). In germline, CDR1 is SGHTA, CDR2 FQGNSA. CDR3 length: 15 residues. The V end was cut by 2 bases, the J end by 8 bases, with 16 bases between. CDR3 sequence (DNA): TGTGCCAGCAGCTTATTGTTTCAGGGAGGTTACATTCAGTACTTC. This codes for CASSLLFQGGYIQYF. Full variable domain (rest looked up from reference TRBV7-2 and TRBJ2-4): GAGVSQSPSNKVTEKGKDVELRCDPISGHTALYWYRQSLGQGLEFLIYFQGNSAPDKSGLPSDRFSAERTGGSVSTLTIQRTQQEDSAVYLCASSLLFQGGYIQYFGAGTRLSVL.

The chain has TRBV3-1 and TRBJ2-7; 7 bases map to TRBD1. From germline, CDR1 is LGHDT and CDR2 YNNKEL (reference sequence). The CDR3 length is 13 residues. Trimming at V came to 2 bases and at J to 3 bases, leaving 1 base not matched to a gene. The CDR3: CASSQYRGYEQYF. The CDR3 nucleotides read TGTGCCAGCAGCCAATACAGGGGCTACGAGCAGTACTTC.

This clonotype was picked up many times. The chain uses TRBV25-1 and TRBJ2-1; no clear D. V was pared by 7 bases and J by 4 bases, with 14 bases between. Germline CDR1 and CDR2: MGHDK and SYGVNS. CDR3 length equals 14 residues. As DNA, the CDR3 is TGTGCCAGCATCGAATCAGGCACGTACAATGAGCAGTTCTTC. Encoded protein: CASIESGTYNEQFF. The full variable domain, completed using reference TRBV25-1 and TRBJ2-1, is EADIYQTPRYLVIGTGKKITLECSQTMGHDKMYWYQQDPGMELHLIHYSYGVNSTEKGDLSSESTVSRIRTEHFPLTLESARPSHTSQYLCASIESGTYNEQFFGPGTRLTVL.

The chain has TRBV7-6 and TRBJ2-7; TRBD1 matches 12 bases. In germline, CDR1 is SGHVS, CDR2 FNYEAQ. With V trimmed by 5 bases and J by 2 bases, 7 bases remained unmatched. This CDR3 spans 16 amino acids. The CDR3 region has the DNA TGTGCCAGCAGCCGTGGGACAGGGGGCATCCCCTACGAGCAGTACGTC. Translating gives CASSRGTGGIPYEQYV.

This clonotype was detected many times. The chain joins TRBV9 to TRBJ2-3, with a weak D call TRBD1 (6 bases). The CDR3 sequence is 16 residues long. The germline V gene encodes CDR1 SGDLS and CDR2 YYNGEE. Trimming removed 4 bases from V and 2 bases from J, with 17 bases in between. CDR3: CASSLSGDTLTDTQYF. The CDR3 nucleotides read TGTGCCAGCAGCCTGAGTGGGGACACCCTCACAGATACGCAGTATTTT.

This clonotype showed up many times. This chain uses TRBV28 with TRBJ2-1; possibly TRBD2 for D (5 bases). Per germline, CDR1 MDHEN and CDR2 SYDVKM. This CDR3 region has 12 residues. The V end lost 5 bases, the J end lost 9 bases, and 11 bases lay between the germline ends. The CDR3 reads CASSPQGGEQFF. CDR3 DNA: TGTGCCAGCAGTCCCCAAGGAGGTGAGCAGTTCTTC.

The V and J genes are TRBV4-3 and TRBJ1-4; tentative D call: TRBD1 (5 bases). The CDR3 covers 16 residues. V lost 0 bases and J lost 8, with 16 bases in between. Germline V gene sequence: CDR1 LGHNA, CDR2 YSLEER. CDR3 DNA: TGCGCCAGCAGCCAAGATCACGAAGGGGTACGGGAAAAACTGTTTTTT. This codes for CASSQDHEGVREKLFF.

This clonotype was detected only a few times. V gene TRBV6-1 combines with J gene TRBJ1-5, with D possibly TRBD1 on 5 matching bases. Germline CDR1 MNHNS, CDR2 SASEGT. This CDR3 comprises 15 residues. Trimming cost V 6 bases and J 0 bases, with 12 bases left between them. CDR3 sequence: CASRGDGHSNQPQHF. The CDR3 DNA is TGTGCCAGCAGGGGGGACGGACATAGCAATCAGCCCCAGCATTTT.

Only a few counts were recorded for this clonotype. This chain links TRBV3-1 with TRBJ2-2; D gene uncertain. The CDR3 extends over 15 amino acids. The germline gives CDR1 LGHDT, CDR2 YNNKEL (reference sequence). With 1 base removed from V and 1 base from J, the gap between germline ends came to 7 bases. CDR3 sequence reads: CASSQASGNTGELFF. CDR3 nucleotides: TGTGCCAGCAGCCAAGCCTCGGGGAACACCGGGGAGCTGTTTTTT.

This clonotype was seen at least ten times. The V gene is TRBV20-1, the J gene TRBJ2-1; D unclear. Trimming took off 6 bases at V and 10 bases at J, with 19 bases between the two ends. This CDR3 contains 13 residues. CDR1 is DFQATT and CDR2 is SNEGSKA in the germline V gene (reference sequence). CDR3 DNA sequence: TGCAGTGCCTCGGACGGAGCCGGTTGGGAGCAGTTCTTC. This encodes CSASDGAGWEQFF.

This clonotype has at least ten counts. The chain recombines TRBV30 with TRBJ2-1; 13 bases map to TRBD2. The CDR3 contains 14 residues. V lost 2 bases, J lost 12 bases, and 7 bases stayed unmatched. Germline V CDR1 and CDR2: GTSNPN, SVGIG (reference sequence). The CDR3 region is CAWSYGLAGVGQFF. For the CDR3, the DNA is TGTGCCTGGAGTTATGGACTAGCGGGAGTCGGGCAGTTCTTC.

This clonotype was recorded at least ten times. The chain's CDR3 is CASVAGATMDTEAFF. In DNA, the CDR3 is TGTGCTAGTGTCGCGGGGGCGACGATGGACACTGAAGCTTTCTTT. The V call is TRBV12-5, the J call TRBJ1-1; perhaps TRBD1 as D (6 bases). Germline lookup yields CDR1 LGHNT and CDR2 FRNRAP. The V and J ends lost 7 bases and 3 bases respectively, with 18 bases between them. The CDR3 is 15 amino acids.

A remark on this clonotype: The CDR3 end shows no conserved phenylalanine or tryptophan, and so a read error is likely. The DNA for the CDR3 is TGTGCCAGCAGTGAGGGCGGGGGGATCGGGGATACGCAGTATTAT. Its protein product is CASSEGGGIGDTQYY. The chain couples TRBV25-1 to TRBJ2-3, with TRBD2 matching 8 bases. V shed 3 bases and J 6 bases; nucleotides not matched to a gene: 8. The germline V gene has CDR1 MGHDK and CDR2 SYGVNS. The length of the CDR3 is 15 residues.

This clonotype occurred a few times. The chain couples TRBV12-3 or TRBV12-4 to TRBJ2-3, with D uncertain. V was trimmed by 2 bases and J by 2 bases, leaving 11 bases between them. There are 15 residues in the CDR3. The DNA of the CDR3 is TGTGCCAGCAGTTTACATAACCGGTTCACAGATACGCAGTATTTT. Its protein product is CASSLHNRFTDTQYF.

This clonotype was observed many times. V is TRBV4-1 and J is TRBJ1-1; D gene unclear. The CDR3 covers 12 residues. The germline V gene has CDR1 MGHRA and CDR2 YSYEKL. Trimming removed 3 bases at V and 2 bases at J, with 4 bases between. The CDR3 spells CASSHTNTEAFF. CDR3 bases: TGCGCCAGCAGCCATACTAACACTGAAGCTTTCTTT.

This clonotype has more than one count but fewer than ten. CDR3 in amino acids: CASSKRRFGGSSYEQYV. CDR3 in DNA: TGTGCCAGCAGCAAAAGAAGATTTGGCGGGAGCTCCTACGAGCAGTACGTC. The rearrangement uses TRBV21-1 and TRBJ2-7. TRBV21-1 is recorded as a pseudogene. The CDR3 is 17 amino acids.

The CDR3 DNA sequence: TGTGCCAGCAGTCTCCCGCCCGGGACAGGGGATTCCCCTGAAGCTTTCTTT. Its protein product is CASSLPPGTGDSPEAFF. V usage is TRBV28 and J usage is TRBJ1-1; 10 bases are a match to TRBD1. V lost 5 bases, J lost 6 bases, and 15 bases stayed unmatched. The CDR3 covers 17 residues. Germline V lookup: CDR1 MDHEN, CDR2 SYDVKM.

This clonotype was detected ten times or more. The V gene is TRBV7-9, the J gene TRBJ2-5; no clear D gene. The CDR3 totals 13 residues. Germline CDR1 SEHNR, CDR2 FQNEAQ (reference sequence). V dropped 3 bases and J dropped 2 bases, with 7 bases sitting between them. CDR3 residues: CASSFGRQETQYF. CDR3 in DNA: TGTGCCAGCAGCTTCGGCAGGCAAGAGACCCAGTACTTC.

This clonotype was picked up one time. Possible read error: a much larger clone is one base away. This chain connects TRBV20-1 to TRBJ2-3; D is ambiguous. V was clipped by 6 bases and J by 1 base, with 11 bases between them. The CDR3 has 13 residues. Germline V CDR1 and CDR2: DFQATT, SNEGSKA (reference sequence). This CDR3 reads CSAVIVGTDTQYF. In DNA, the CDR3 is TGCAGTGCAGTGATTGTTGGCACAGATACGCAGTATTTT.

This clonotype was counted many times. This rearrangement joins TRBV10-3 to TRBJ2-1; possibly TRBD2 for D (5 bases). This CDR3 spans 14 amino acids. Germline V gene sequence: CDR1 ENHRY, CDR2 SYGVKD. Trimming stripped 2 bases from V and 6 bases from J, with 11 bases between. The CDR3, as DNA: TGTGCCATCAGTGAGACTAGTGTCGGCAATGAGCAGTTCTTC. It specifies CAISETSVGNEQFF.